The clone carrying this T cell receptor (beta chain) was counted between two and nine times. One heparinised blood draw, averaging roughly 0.11 L, came from each donor. Sorting that relied on CD45RO/CCR7/CD25/CD127/CD95/CD27 yielded CD4+ naive, central memory, regulatory and stem cell-like memory cells. These data belong to a study of beta chain features in type 1 diabetes. Across the whole study: Across all samples, 100 million to 130 million sorted cells were examined.

CDR1 is SGDLS, CDR2 YYNGEE, per germline. V dropped 5 bases and J dropped 2 bases, with 11 bases sitting between them. CDR3 size: 13 residues. The whole isolated RNA underwent reverse transcription, so sequencing captured expressed TCRB transcripts. Data came from immunoSEQ multiplex PCR; TCRdb stores just in-frame clones and leaves some out. The sample contains 350,000 or so clones, 15% to 20% of which appear only once. This TCR derives from a woman under 30 in good health. The specimen was naive CD4+ T cells from blood. The chain recombines TRBV9 with TRBJ2-7; possible D gene TRBD2, 5 bases. The CDR3 reads CASSASGAYEQYF. CDR3 nucleotide sequence: TGTGCCAGCAGTGCGTCCGGGGCCTACGAGCAGTACTTC.